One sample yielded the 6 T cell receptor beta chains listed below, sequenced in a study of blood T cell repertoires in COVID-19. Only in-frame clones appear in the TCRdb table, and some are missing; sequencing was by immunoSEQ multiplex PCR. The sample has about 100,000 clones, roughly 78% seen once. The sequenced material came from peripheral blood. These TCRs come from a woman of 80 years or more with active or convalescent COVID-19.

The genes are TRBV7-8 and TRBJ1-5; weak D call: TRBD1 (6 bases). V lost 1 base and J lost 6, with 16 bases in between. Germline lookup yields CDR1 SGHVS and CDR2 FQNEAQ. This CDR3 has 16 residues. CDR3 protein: CASSLVEGGAAQPQHF. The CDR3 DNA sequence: TGTGCCAGCAGCTTAGTGGAGGGGGGGGCCGCTCAGCCCCAGCATTTT.

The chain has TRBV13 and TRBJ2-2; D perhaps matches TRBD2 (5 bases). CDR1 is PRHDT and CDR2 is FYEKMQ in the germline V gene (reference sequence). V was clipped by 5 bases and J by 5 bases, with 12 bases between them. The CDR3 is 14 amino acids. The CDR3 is CASSPGLATGELFF. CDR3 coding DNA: TGTGCCAGCAGCCCTGGGCTAGCAACCGGGGAGCTGTTTTTT.

The CDR3 here is CASSEDSGRGRTQYF. The CDR3 DNA reads as TGTGCCAGCAGTGAAGATAGCGGGAGGGGCAGGACGCAGTATTTT. The V and J genes are TRBV2 and TRBJ2-3, with TRBD2 identical over 11 bases. The CDR3 loop spans 15 amino acids. V lost 1 base to trimming and J lost 9 bases; unmatched junction nucleotides: 6. CDR1 SNHLY and CDR2 FYNNEI come from the germline V gene.

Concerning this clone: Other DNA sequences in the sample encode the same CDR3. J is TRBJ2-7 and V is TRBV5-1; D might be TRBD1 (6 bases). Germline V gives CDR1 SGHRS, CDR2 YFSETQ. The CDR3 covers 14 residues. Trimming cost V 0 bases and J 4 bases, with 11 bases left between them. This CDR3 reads CASSLDRVRYEQYF. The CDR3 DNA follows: TGCGCCAGCAGCTTGGACAGGGTAAGATACGAGCAGTACTTC. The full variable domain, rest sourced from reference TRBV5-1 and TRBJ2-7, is KAGVTQTPRYLIKTRGQQVTLSCSPISGHRSVSWYQQTPGQGLQFLFEYFSETQRNKGNFPGRFSGRQFSNSRSEMNVSTLELGDSALYLCASSLDRVRYEQYFGPGTRLTVT.

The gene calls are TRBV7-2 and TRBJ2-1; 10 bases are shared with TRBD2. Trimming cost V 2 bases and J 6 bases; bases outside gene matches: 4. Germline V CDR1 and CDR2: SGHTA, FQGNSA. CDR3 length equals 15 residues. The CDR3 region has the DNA TGTGCCAGCAGCTTACTAGCGGGAGATAGCAATGAGCAGTTCTTC. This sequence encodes CASSLLAGDSNEQFF. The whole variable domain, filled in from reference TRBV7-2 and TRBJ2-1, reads GAGVSQSPSNKVTEKGKDVELRCDPISGHTALYWYRQSLGQGLEFLIYFQGNSAPDKSGLPSDRFSAERTGGSVSTLTIQRTQQEDSAVYLCASSLLAGDSNEQFFGPGTRLTVL.

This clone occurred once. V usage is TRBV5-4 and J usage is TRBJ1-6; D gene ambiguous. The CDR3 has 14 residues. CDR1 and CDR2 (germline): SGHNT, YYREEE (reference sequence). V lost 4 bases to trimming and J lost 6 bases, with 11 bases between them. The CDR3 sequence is CASSGTVSNSPLHF. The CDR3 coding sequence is TGTGCCAGCAGCGGCACAGTGAGTAATTCACCCCTCCACTTT.